These T cell receptor beta chains were read from a single sample in a study of CD8 T cells in ankylosing spondylitis. In TCRdb, the 5' RACE reads were re-called with MiXCR into one record per CDR3 protein. The data show 350,000 or so distinct CDR3 sequences, with around 10% seen just once and 9.1% held by the top ten. Sequencing used blood, either unsorted or a sorted T cell fraction (not recorded which). Receptors originate from a female donor with ankylosing spondylitis or in good health (not recorded which). Both conserved end residues are part of each CDR3. Each record gives: J gene, V gene, D gene, clone size, CDR3 DNA, CDR3 protein. The D gene is left open where the match is weak. Clone size, where shown, is once, few, many, or a class for clones that have expanded.

TRBJ1-3	TRBV20-1	TRBD1	many	TGCAGCGGCAGGGGGATTGGAAACACCATATATTTT	CSGRGIGNTIYF
TRBJ2-5	TRBV7-2	TRBD2	few	TGTGCCAGCAGCCTACCCGGGAGGGTTGAGACCCAGTACTTC	CASSLPGRVETQYF
TRBJ1-1	TRBV7-2	NA	many	TGTGCCAGCAGCTTAGCCGGGCAGACTGAAGCTTTCTTT	CASSLAGQTEAFF
TRBJ1-2	TRBV7-9	NA	few	TGTGCCAGCAGCTTAACAGGGAGTCATGGCTACACCTTC	CASSLTGSHGYTF
TRBJ2-7	TRBV7-9	TRBD2	few	TGTGCCAGCAGCTCTGGAGGGACTAGCAGGACCTACGAGCAGTACTTC	CASSSGGTSRTYEQYF
TRBJ2-7	TRBV4-2	NA	NA	TGTGCCAGCAGCCAGGACTCCACTTGGGGTGAGCAGTACTTC	CASSQDSTWGEQYF
TRBJ2-2	TRBV5-5	NA	many	TGTGCCAGCAGCTTGGGGCCTTCGGTAAACACCGGGGAGCTGTTTTTT	CASSLGPSVNTGELFF
TRBJ2-1	TRBV28	NA	few	TGTGCCAGCAGCCCTCCCATCAGGGGGGGTAGGGATGAGCAGTTCTTC	CASSPPIRGGRDEQFF
TRBJ2-5	TRBV10-3	NA	many	TGTGCCATTCAAGGTGGGGACCAAGAGACCCAGTACTTC	CAIQGGDQETQYF
TRBJ2-7	TRBV7-2	TRBD1	few	TGTGCCAGCAGCTTATTCTCGGGACAGTTCTACGAGCAGTACTTC	CASSLFSGQFYEQYF
TRBJ2-1	TRBV4-2	NA	many	TGTGCCAGCAGCCACGAGAACAATGAGCAGTTCTTC	CASSHENNEQFF
TRBJ1-1	TRBV5-1	NA	many	TGCGCCAGTACGGGACTCCCCGGAGGGAACACTGAAGCTTTCTTT	CASTGLPGGNTEAFF
TRBJ2-1	TRBV12-3/TRBV12-4	TRBD1	NA	TGTGCCAGCAGCCCTGGACAGGGGCAGAGTGACGAGCAGTTCTTC	CASSPGQGQSDEQFF
TRBJ2-3	TRBV6-5	TRBD2	many	TGTGCCAGCAGTTTAACTAGCGGGGGGGCCCCAGATACGCAGTATTTT	CASSLTSGGAPDTQYF
TRBJ1-5	TRBV28	TRBD1	NA	TGTGCCAGCAGAAAAGACAGGGCCCCCAATCAGCCCCAGCATTTT	CASRKDRAPNQPQHF
TRBJ2-7	TRBV7-2	NA	many	TGTGCCAGCCGGGGAGCTTCCTACGAGCAGTACTTC	CASRGASYEQYF
TRBJ1-1	TRBV30	NA	NA	TGTGCCTGGAGGCCCGGGCAGAACACTGAAGCTTTCTTT	CAWRPGQNTEAFF
TRBJ1-2	TRBV7-6	NA	many	TGTGCCAGCAGCGCCGCACGGTCCTATGGCTACACCTTC	CASSAARSYGYTF
TRBJ2-7	TRBV27	NA	few	TGTGCCAGCAGCTTAGTCGGGGGGCTTTTCCACGAGCAGTACTTC	CASSLVGGLFHEQYF
TRBJ2-2	TRBV20-1	TRBD1	many	TGCAGTGCTAGATGGGACAGACACACCGGGGAGCTGTTTTTT	CSARWDRHTGELFF
TRBJ2-1	TRBV10-3	NA	NA	TGTGCCATCAGTGAGCGGGGGTTACACAATGAGCAGTTCTTC	CAISERGLHNEQFF
TRBJ2-2	TRBV7-2	TRBD2	few	TGTGCCAGCAGCTTAGCCGGGAGGGACGGGGAGCTGTTTTTT	CASSLAGRDGELFF
TRBJ1-5	TRBV20-1	TRBD1	few	TGCAGTGCCATCCGGGACAGGGGGAGCAATCAGCCCCAGCATTTT	CSAIRDRGSNQPQHF
TRBJ1-1	TRBV7-9	NA	few	TGTGCCAGCAGAGCCACCTGGGGGGCCGCTGAAGCTTTCTTT	CASRATWGAAEAFF
TRBJ2-3	TRBV5-1	NA	many	TGCGCCAGCAGCTTGGAGGGAAGGGGGACAGATACGCAGTATTTT	CASSLEGRGTDTQYF
TRBJ2-1	TRBV7-9	NA	few	TGTGCCAGCAGCTTTGGAGGGCGCTACAATGAGCAGTTCTTC	CASSFGGRYNEQFF
TRBJ2-5	TRBV7-9	NA	many	TGTGCCAGCAGCTTCCGGGGCCAAGAGACCCAGTACTTC	CASSFRGQETQYF